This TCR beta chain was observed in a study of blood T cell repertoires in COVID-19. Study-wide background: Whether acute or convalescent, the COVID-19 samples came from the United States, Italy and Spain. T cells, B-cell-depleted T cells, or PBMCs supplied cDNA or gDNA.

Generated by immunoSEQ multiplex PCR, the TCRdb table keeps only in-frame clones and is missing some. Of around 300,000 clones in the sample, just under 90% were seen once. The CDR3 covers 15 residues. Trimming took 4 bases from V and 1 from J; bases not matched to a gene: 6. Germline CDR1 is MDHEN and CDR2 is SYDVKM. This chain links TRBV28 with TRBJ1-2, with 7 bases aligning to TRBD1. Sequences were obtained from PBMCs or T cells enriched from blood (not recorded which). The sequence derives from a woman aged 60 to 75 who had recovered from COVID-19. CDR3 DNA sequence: TGTGCCAGCAGTTATGGGACAGCGAATAACTATGGCTACACCTTC. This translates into CASSYGTANNYGYTF.